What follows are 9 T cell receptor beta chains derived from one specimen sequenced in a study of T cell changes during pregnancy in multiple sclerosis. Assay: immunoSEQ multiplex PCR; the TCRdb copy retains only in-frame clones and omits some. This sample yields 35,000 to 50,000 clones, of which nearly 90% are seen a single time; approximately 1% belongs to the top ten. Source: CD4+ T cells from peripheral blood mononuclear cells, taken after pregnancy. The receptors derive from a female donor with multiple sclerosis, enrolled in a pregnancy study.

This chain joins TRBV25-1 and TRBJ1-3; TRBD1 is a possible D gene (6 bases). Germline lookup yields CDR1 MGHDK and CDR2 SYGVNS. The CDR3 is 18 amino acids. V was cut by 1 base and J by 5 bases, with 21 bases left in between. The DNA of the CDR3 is TGTGCCAGCAGTGAATGGGGGGGCAGGCTGGGAGTAAGAAACACCATATATTTT. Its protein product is CASSEWGGRLGVRNTIYF.

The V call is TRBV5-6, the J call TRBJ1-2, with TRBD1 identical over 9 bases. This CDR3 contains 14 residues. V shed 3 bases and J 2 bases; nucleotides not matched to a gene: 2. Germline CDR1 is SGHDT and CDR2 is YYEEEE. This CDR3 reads CASSSQGANYGYTF. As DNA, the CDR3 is TGTGCCAGCAGCTCACAGGGGGCGAACTATGGCTACACCTTC.

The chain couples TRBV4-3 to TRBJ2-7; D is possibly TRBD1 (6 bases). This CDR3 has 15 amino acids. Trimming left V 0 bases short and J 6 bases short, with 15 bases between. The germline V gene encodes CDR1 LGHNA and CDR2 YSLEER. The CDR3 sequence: CASSQDRTAVPEQYF. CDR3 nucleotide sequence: TGCGCCAGCAGCCAAGACAGGACAGCCGTCCCCGAGCAGTACTTC.

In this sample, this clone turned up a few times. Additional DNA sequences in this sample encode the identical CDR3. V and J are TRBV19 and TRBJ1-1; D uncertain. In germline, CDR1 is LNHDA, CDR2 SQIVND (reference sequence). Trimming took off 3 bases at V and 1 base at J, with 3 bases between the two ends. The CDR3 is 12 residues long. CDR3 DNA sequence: TGTGCCAGTAGTATCCAGAACACTGAAGCTTTCTTT. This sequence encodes CASSIQNTEAFF.

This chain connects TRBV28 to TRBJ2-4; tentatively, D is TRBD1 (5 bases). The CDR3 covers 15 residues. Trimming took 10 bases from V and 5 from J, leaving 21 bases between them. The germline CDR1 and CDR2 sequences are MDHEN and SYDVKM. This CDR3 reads CATTDSSPNQNIQYF. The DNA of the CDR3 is TGTGCCACCACCGACAGTAGCCCGAACCAAAACATTCAGTACTTC. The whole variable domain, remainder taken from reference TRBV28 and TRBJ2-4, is DVKVTQSSRYLVKRTGEKVFLECVQDMDHENMFWYRQDPGLGLRLIYFSYDVKMKEKGDIPEGYSVSREKKERFSLILESASTNQTSMYLCATTDSSPNQNIQYFGAGTRLSVL.

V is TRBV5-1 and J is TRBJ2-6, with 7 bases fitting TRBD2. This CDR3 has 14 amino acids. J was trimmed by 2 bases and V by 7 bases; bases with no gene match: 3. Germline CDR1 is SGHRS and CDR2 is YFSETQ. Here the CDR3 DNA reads TGCGCCAGCGGGGGGGGGACTGGGGCCAACGTCCTGACTTTC. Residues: CASGGGTGANVLTF. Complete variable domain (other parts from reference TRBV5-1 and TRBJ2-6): KAGVTQTPRYLIKTRGQQVTLSCSPISGHRSVSWYQQTPGQGLQFLFEYFSETQRNKGNFPGRFSGRQFSNSRSEMNVSTLELGDSALYLCASGGGTGANVLTFGAGSRLTVL.

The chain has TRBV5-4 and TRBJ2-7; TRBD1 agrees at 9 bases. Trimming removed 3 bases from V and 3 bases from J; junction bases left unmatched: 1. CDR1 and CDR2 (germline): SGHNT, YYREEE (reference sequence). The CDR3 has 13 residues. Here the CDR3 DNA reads TGTGCCAGCAGCTCGGGACAGGGCTACGAGCAGTACTTC. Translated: CASSSGQGYEQYF. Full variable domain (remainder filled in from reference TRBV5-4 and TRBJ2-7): ETGVTQSPTHLIKTRGQQVTLRCSSQSGHNTVSWYQQALGQGPQFIFQYYREEENGRGNFPPRFSGLQFPNYSSELNVNALELDDSALYLCASSSGQGYEQYFGPGTRLTVT.

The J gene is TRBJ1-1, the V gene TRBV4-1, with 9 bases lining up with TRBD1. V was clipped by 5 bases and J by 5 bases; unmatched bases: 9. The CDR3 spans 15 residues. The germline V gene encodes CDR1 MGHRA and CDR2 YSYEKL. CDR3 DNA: TGCGCCAGCAGCTTTCAGACAGGGGGAAGAACTGAAGCTTTCTTT. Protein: CASSFQTGGRTEAFF.

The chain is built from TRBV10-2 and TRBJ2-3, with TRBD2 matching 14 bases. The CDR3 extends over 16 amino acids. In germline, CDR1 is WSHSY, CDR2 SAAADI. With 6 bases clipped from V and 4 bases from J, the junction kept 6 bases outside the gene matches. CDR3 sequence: CASRPGLAGVSDTQYF. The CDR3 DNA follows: TGCGCCAGCAGACCGGGACTAGCGGGAGTCTCAGATACGCAGTATTTT.